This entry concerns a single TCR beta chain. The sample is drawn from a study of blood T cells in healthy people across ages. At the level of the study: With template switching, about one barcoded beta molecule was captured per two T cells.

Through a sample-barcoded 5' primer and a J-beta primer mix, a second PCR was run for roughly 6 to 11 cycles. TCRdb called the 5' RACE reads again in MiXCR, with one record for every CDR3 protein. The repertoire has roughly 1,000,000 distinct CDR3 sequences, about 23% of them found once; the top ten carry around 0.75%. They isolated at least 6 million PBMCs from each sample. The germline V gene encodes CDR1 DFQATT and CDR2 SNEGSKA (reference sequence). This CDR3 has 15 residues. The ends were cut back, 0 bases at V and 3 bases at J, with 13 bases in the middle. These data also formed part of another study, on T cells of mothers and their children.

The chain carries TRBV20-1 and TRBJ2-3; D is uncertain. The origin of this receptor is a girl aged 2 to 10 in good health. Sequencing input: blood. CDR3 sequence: CSARDYSLGTDTQYF. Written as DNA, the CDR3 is TGCAGTGCTAGAGATTACTCCTTGGGGACAGATACGCAGTATTTT.